These 28 T cell receptor beta chains share one sample of origin, sequenced in a study of blood T cell repertoires in COVID-19. The table came from immunoSEQ multiplex PCR; TCRdb's copy has only in-frame clones and leaves some out. The sample records fewer than 300,000 clones, around 89% being singletons. Sequences were obtained from PBMCs or T cells enriched from blood (not recorded which). Every receptor here comes from a woman in her forties with acute COVID-19.

Written as DNA, the CDR3 is TGTGCCATCAGTGAATCCGCACAACGGAACACCGGGGAGCTGTTTTTT. This sequence encodes CAISESAQRNTGELFF. The gene calls are TRBV10-3 and TRBJ2-2; D call uncertain. V lost 3 bases, J lost 1 base, and 12 bases lay in between. The CDR3 is 16 residues long. Germline V gene lookup returns CDR1 ENHRY and CDR2 SYGVKD.

The V and J genes are TRBV29-1 and TRBJ1-2; no clear D. Trimming took 6 bases from V and 7 from J, leaving 9 bases between them. The CDR3 spans 10 residues. Per germline, CDR1 SQVTM and CDR2 ANQGSEA. Written as DNA, the CDR3 is TGCAGCGTCTCAGGTGGTGGCTACACCTTC. It specifies CSVSGGGYTF.

The genes are TRBV19 and TRBJ1-3, with 7 positions matching TRBD1. V was clipped by 5 bases and J by 8 bases; unmatched bases: 12. The CDR3 length is 15 residues. Germline V lookup: CDR1 LNHDA, CDR2 SQIVND (reference sequence). CDR3: CASSPTGQAGDTIYF. The CDR3 nucleotides are TGTGCCAGTAGTCCTACAGGACAGGCCGGGGACACCATATATTTT. The entire variable domain, with the rest obtained from reference TRBV19 and TRBJ1-3, is as follows: DGGITQSPKYLFRKEGQNVTLSCEQNLNHDAMYWYRQDPGQGLRLIYYSQIVNDFQKGDIAEGYSVSREKKESFPLTVTSAQKNPTAFYLCASSPTGQAGDTIYFGEGSWLTVV.

The rearrangement joins TRBV21-1 to TRBJ2-3; no check of the table's D call, TRBD1, against the DNA was made. TRBV21-1 is a listed pseudogene. CDR3 length: 15 amino acids. CDR3 bases: TGTGCCAGCAGCAAGTCAAGGGGGAACACAGATACGCAGTATTTT. Translating it yields CASSKSRGNTDTQYF.

The chain combines TRBV9 with TRBJ2-1, with 10 bases matching TRBD2. With V trimmed by 0 bases and J by 0 bases, 6 bases remained unmatched. The CDR3 length is 18 residues. In germline, CDR1 is SGDLS, CDR2 YYNGEE. The CDR3 DNA reads as TGTGCCAGCAGCGTAGTAGGTAGCGGGAGGAGCTCCTACAATGAGCAGTTCTTC. Translation gives CASSVVGSGRSSYNEQFF. The full variable domain, completed using reference TRBV9 and TRBJ2-1, is DSGVTQTPKHLITATGQRVTLRCSPRSGDLSVYWYQQSLDQGLQFLIQYYNGEERAKGNILERFSAQQFPDLHSELNLSSLELGDSALYFCASSVVGSGRSSYNEQFFGPGTRLTVL.

The chain recombines TRBV4-1 with TRBJ2-5; D gene ambiguous. Germline CDR1 is MGHRA and CDR2 is YSYEKL. Trimming cost V 2 bases and J 5 bases, with 9 bases left between them. This CDR3 is 13 amino acids long. CDR3 in DNA: TGCGCCAGCAGCCAATGGCTGAGGGAGACCCAGTACTTC. Translating it yields CASSQWLRETQYF.

This sequence joins TRBV19 and TRBJ2-7, with 10 nucleotides matching TRBD1. V was pared by 5 bases and J by 7 bases, with 11 bases of the junction left unmatched. This CDR3 comprises 15 residues. Germline V gene data show CDR1 as LNHDA and CDR2 as SQIVND (reference sequence). The CDR3 is CASSADRGRLSEQYF. CDR3 sequence (DNA): TGTGCCAGTAGTGCAGACAGGGGGCGTCTGAGTGAGCAGTACTTC. Filled out from reference TRBV19 and TRBJ2-7, the complete variable domain reads DGGITQSPKYLFRKEGQNVTLSCEQNLNHDAMYWYRQDPGQGLRLIYYSQIVNDFQKGDIAEGYSVSREKKESFPLTVTSAQKNPTAFYLCASSADRGRLSEQYFGPGTRLTVT.

The gene calls are TRBV7-8 and TRBJ2-7, with TRBD1 matching 9 bases. Germline V gives CDR1 SGHVS, CDR2 FQNEAQ. J lost 2 bases, V lost 1 base, and 0 bases had no gene match. This CDR3 region has 14 residues. CDR3 protein: CASSLGTGAYEQYV. The CDR3 DNA sequence: TGTGCCAGCAGCTTAGGGACAGGGGCCTACGAGCAGTACGTC.

The genes are TRBV18 and TRBJ2-3; no clear D gene. The CDR3 totals 14 residues. Germline lookup yields CDR1 KGHSH and CDR2 LQKENI. Deletions cut 3 bases from V and 0 bases from J, with 7 bases between. The CDR3: CASSPPGSTDTQYF. CDR3 sequence (DNA): TGTGCCAGCTCACCTCCCGGGAGCACAGATACGCAGTATTTT.

This chain uses TRBV2 with TRBJ2-4, with 7 bases lining up with TRBD1. The CDR3 totals 15 residues. CDR1 is SNHLY and CDR2 is FYNNEI in the germline V gene. Germline trimming cut 7 bases from V and 3 bases from J; bases unmatched to any gene: 9. CDR3 DNA sequence: TGTGCCAGCAACGGGCAGGGGGTCGGCAAAAACATTCAGTACTTC. This gives the protein CASNGQGVGKNIQYF.

V usage is TRBV28 and J usage is TRBJ1-5, with TRBD1 as a possible D gene (5 bases). The CDR3 consists of 15 residues. V was pared by 5 bases and J by 2 bases, with 13 bases between. In germline, CDR1 is MDHEN, CDR2 SYDVKM. The CDR3 coding sequence is TGTGCCAGCAGTGCGGACGGCAGGGGCAATCAGCCCCAGCATTTT. It translates to CASSADGRGNQPQHF. Together with reference TRBV28 and TRBJ1-5, the CDR3 gives the full variable domain: DVKVTQSSRYLVKRTGEKVFLECVQDMDHENMFWYRQDPGLGLRLIYFSYDVKMKEKGDIPEGYSVSREKKERFSLILESASTNQTSMYLCASSADGRGNQPQHFGDGTRLSIL.

J is TRBJ1-4 and V is TRBV21-1; the DNA was not compared with TRBD1, the D call given in the table. TRBV21-1 has pseudogene status. The CDR3 sequence is 13 residues long. The CDR3 sequence is CASRQATNEKLFF. The CDR3 DNA reads TGTGCCAGCAGACAGGCTACTAATGAAAAACTGTTTTTT.

This clone was seen more than once but under ten times. V and J are TRBV7-8 and TRBJ1-1; D is possibly TRBD1 (6 bases). CDR1 is SGHVS, CDR2 FQNEAQ, per germline. Trimming stripped 0 bases from V and 1 base from J, with 12 bases between. The CDR3 is 16 residues long. The CDR3 here is CASSLAGGGSNTEAFF. The CDR3 nucleotides read TGTGCCAGCAGCTTAGCGGGGGGGGGCTCGAACACTGAAGCTTTCTTT.

The V and J genes are TRBV28 and TRBJ1-5; a weak D match, TRBD1 (6 bases). From germline, CDR1 is MDHEN and CDR2 SYDVKM. The CDR3 covers 15 residues. The V end was cut by 4 bases, the J end by 7 bases, with 17 bases between. The CDR3 region is CASSSNREGKQPQHF. The CDR3 coding sequence is TGTGCCAGCAGTTCCAACAGGGAAGGGAAACAGCCCCAGCATTTT.

The chain combines TRBV4-3 with TRBJ2-2; D may be TRBD2 (6 bases). V was cut by 7 bases and J by 5 bases, with 14 bases left in between. The length of the CDR3 is 14 residues. The germline CDR1 and CDR2 sequences are LGHNA and YSLEER. The CDR3 protein is CASTSGVPTGELFF. The CDR3 coding sequence is TGCGCCAGCACTTCGGGAGTGCCTACCGGGGAGCTGTTTTTT.

V gene TRBV30 combines with J gene TRBJ2-1, with a possible D match to TRBD2 (6 bases). Trimming shortened V by 0 bases and J by 8 bases, and 14 bases separated the two germline ends. The CDR3 contains 14 residues. Germline CDR1 reads GTSNPN; CDR2 reads SVGIG (reference sequence). In DNA form, the CDR3 reads TGTGCCTGGAGTGTACTTGGAGGGCTGGATGAGCAGTTCTTC. It translates to CAWSVLGGLDEQFF.

The V and J genes are TRBV4-1 and TRBJ2-2, with TRBD2 matching over 9 bases. Germline V gene sequence: CDR1 MGHRA, CDR2 YSYEKL. The trim removed 4 bases at V and 4 bases at J, leaving 13 bases unmatched. CDR3 length equals 18 residues. The CDR3 DNA sequence: TGCGCCAGCAGCCTAAGAGATCGAGCGGGAGGTCTCACCGGGGAGCTGTTTTTT. This translates into CASSLRDRAGGLTGELFF.

The chain is built from TRBV4-2 and TRBJ2-1; 11 nucleotides line up with TRBD2. The CDR3 has 17 residues. Germline V gene lookup returns CDR1 LGHNA and CDR2 YNFKEQ. V was clipped by 2 bases and J by 2 bases; unmatched bases: 5. The CDR3 DNA is TGTGCCAGCAGCCAACGAACTAGCGGGAGACCCTACAATGAGCAGTTCTTC. This encodes CASSQRTSGRPYNEQFF.

The chain combines TRBV27 with TRBJ2-7; D is perhaps TRBD2 (6 bases). This CDR3 spans 14 amino acids. Trimming stripped 5 bases from V and 0 bases from J, with 11 bases between. The germline gives CDR1 MNHEY, CDR2 SMNVEV (reference sequence). The CDR3 region has the DNA TGTGCCAGCAGTAGGGGACTGGCCTCCTACGAGCAGTACTTC. It encodes CASSRGLASYEQYF.

The V gene is TRBV9, the J gene TRBJ2-3, with 9 nucleotides matching TRBD2. V shed 2 bases and J 2 bases; nucleotides not matched to a gene: 6. Germline V gene sequence: CDR1 SGDLS, CDR2 YYNGEE. The CDR3 contains 16 residues. As DNA, the CDR3 is TGTGCCAGCAGCGTCCTGGGACTAGCACCCACAGATACGCAGTATTTT. The encoded protein is CASSVLGLAPTDTQYF.

The chain employs TRBV3-1 (or the pseudogene TRBV3-2) and TRBJ1-2; D is unresolved. Germline V lookup: CDR1 LGHDT, CDR2 YNNKEL (reference sequence). This CDR3 region has 13 residues. V was pared by 1 base and J by 2 bases, with 5 bases between. CDR3 DNA sequence: TGTGCCAGCAGCCAAGCGGGAAACTATGGCTACACCTTC. Translating it yields CASSQAGNYGYTF.

In its sample, this clone was seen a few times. The chain employs TRBV27 and TRBJ1-2; 7 bases line up with TRBD1. Losses at the gene ends were 4 bases for V and 4 bases for J; bases not matched to a gene: 6. The length of the CDR3 is 14 residues. Germline CDR1 and CDR2: MNHEY and SMNVEV (reference sequence). The CDR3 protein is CASSSGTASYGYTF. The CDR3 DNA reads as TGTGCCAGCAGTTCCGGGACAGCCTCCTATGGCTACACCTTC.

This chain links TRBV5-1 with TRBJ2-5, with TRBD2 identical over 10 bases. CDR1 and CDR2 from the germline V gene are SGHRS and YFSETQ. Trimming at V came to 4 bases and at J to 1 base, leaving 10 bases not matched to a gene. The CDR3 totals 17 residues. The CDR3 region is CASSVTRAGGSQETQYF. The CDR3 region has the DNA TGCGCCAGCAGCGTGACCCGAGCGGGAGGGTCCCAAGAGACCCAGTACTTC. The entire variable domain, with the rest obtained from reference TRBV5-1 and TRBJ2-5, is as follows: KAGVTQTPRYLIKTRGQQVTLSCSPISGHRSVSWYQQTPGQGLQFLFEYFSETQRNKGNFPGRFSGRQFSNSRSEMNVSTLELGDSALYLCASSVTRAGGSQETQYFGPGTRLLVL.

The CDR3 coding sequence is TGCGCCAGCAGGGTGGGGGCGGTCGGTGCTTACGAAAAACTGTTTTTT. Translated: CASRVGAVGAYEKLFF. The chain carries TRBV5-1 and TRBJ1-4, with D maybe TRBD1 (6 bases). The V gene lost 5 bases and the J gene lost 8 bases, with 22 bases spanning the gap. Germline CDR1 reads SGHRS; CDR2 reads YFSETQ. The CDR3 is made up of 16 amino acids.

The CDR3 reads CSATQGHGYTF. The CDR3 DNA reads as TGCAGTGCGACCCAGGGCCATGGCTACACCTTC. The gene calls are TRBV20-1 and TRBJ1-2; D might be TRBD1 (5 bases). Germline CDR1 is DFQATT and CDR2 is SNEGSKA (reference sequence). The CDR3 contains 11 residues. Trimming took off 6 bases at V and 6 bases at J, with 11 bases between the two ends.

The chain has TRBV4-1 and TRBJ2-2; 13 nucleotides line up with TRBD2. The CDR3 length is 19 residues. Trimming cost V 5 bases and J 3 bases; bases outside gene matches: 12. Germline V gene sequence: CDR1 MGHRA, CDR2 YSYEKL. As DNA, the CDR3 is TGCGCCAGCAGCTCACGTACTAGCGGGAGGGCCAAGGACACCGGGGAGCTGTTTTTT. As protein: CASSSRTSGRAKDTGELFF.

V and J are TRBV28 and TRBJ1-1; D uncertain. The length of the CDR3 is 15 residues. V was trimmed by 5 bases and J by 4 bases, leaving 17 bases between them. CDR1 and CDR2 (germline): MDHEN, SYDVKM. The CDR3 here is CASSEPSGEGTEAFF. The CDR3 DNA is TGTGCCAGCAGTGAGCCGTCTGGGGAGGGCACTGAAGCTTTCTTT.

V usage is TRBV2 and J usage is TRBJ2-3; TRBD1 is a possible D gene (5 bases). The V and J ends lost 4 bases and 8 bases respectively, with 13 bases between them. CDR3 length equals 13 residues. The V gene's germline CDR1 is SNHLY and CDR2 FYNNEI. For the CDR3, the DNA is TGTGCCAGCAGTGGGATAAACCAGGGTACGCAGTATTTT. It codes for CASSGINQGTQYF.